The clone carrying this TCR beta chain occurred a few times. What it binds is not known. The data were obtained in a study of T cells in localized non-small cell lung cancer. The study's findings and limits: Owing to sequencing of a solitary tumor region, heterogeneity cannot be discounted.

The protocol was immunoSEQ multiplex PCR, while the TCRdb copy is restricted to in-frame clones and leaves out a portion. The sample gives 75,000 to 95,000 clones, about 87% of which show up once; about 15% is in the top ten. Germline values: CDR1 MGHRA, CDR2 YSYEKL. The germline V and J ends were trimmed by 0 bases and 0 bases, with 9 bases remaining between them. The CDR3 extends over 16 amino acids. The sequence was collected from a man between 40 and 69 years old with stage I squamous cell lung carcinoma. The chain uses TRBV4-1 and TRBJ1-5; D gene unclear. The sequenced sample was peripheral blood, obtained before any cancer treatment. The DNA for the CDR3 is TGCGCCAGCAGCCAAGATTTGGGGTTTAGCAATCAGCCCCAGCATTTT. It encodes CASSQDLGFSNQPQHF.